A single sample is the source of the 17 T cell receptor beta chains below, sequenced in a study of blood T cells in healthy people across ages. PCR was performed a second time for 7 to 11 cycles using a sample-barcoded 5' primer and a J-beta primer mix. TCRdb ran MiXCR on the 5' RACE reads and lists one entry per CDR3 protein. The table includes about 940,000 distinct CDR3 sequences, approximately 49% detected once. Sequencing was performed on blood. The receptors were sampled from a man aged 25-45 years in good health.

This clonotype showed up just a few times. The CDR3 is CASSLAGRLGASTDTQYF. The CDR3 bases are TGTGCCAGCAGCTTAGCAGGACGTCTAGGCGCTAGCACAGATACGCAGTATTTT. The chain joins TRBV7-2 to TRBJ2-3; D call uncertain. V lost 0 bases and J 0 bases, leaving 16 bases between the germline ends. The CDR3 totals 18 residues. Germline loops: CDR1 SGHTA, CDR2 FQGNSA.

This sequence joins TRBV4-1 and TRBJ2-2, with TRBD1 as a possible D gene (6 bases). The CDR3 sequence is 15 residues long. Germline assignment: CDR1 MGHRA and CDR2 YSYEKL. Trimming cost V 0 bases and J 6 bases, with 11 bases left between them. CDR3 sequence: CASSQDPSGAGELFF. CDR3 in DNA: TGCGCCAGCAGCCAAGACCCATCAGGGGCCGGGGAGCTGTTTTTT.

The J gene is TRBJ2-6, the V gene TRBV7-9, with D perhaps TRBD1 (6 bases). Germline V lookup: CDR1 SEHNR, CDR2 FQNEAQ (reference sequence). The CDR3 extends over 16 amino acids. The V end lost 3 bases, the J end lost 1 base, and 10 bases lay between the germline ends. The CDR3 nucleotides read TGTGCCAGCAGCTTTTCACAGGGATCTGGGGCCAACGTCCTGACTTTC. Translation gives CASSFSQGSGANVLTF.

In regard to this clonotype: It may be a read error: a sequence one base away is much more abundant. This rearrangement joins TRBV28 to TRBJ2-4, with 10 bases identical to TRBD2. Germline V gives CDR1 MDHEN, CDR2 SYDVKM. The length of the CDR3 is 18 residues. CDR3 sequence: CACSWAQAGGADKNIQYF. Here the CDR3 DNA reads TGTGCCTGCAGCTGGGCCCAAGCGGGGGGGGCTGACAAAAACATTCAGTACTTC. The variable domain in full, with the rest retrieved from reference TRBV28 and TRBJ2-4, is DVKVTQSSRYLVKRTGEKVFLECVQDMDHENMFWYRQDPGLGLRLIYFSYDVKMKEKGDIPEGYSVSREKKERFSLILESASTNQTSMYLCACSWAQAGGADKNIQYFGAGTRLSVL.

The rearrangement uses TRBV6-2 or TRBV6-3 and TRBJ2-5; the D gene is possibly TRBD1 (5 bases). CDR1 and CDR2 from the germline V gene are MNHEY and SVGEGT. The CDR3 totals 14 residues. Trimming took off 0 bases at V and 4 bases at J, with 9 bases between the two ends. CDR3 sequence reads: CASSYSAGRETQYF. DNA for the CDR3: TGTGCCAGCAGTTACTCTGCAGGGCGAGAGACCCAGTACTTC.

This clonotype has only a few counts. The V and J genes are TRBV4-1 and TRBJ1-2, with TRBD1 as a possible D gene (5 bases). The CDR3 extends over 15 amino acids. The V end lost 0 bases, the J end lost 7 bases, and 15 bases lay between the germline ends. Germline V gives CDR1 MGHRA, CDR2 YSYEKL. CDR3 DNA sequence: TGCGCCAGCAGCCAAGATACGGGGGGAGGGGTTGGCTACACCTTC. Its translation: CASSQDTGGGVGYTF.

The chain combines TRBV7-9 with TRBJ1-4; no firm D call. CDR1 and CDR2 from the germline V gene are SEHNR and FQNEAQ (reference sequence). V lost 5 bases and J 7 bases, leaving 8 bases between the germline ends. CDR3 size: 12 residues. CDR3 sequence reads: CASSTRSEKLFF. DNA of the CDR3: TGTGCCAGCAGCACAAGGAGTGAAAAACTGTTTTTT.

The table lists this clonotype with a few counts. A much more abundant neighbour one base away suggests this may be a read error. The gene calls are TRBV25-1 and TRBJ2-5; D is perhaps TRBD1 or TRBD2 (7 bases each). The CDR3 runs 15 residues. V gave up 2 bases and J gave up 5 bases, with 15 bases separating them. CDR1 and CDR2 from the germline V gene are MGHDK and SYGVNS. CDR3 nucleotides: TGTGCCAGCAGTGAAGCCAGGGGGAGGGCGGAGACCCAGTACTTC. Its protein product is CASSEARGRAETQYF.

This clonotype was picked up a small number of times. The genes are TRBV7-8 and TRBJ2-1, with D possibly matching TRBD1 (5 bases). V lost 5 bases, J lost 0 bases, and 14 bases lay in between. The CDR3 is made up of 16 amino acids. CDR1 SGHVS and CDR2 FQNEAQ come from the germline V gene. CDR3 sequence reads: CASSPGNSNSYNEQFF. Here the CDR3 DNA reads TGTGCCAGCAGCCCAGGGAACAGCAACTCCTACAATGAGCAGTTCTTC.

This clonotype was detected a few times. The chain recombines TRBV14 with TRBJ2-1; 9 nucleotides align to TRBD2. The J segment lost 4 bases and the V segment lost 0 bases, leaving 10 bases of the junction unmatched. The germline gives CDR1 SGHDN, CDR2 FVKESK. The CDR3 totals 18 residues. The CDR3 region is CASSQDWRGGKLYNEQFF. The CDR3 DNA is TGTGCCAGCAGCCAAGATTGGCGGGGGGGAAAGTTATACAATGAGCAGTTCTTC.

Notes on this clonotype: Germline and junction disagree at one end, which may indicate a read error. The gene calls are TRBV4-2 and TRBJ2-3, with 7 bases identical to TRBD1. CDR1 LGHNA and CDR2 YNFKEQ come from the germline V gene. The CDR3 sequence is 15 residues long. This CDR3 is CAGSQPGQLTDTQYF. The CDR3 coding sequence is TGTGCCGGCAGCCAACCGGGACAGCTCACAGATACGCAGTATTTT.

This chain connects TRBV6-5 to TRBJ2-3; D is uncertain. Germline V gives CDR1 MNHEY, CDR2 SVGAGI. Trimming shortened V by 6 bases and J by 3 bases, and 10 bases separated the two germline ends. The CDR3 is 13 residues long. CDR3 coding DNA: TGTGCCAGCAGGACGCCAGCAACAGATACGCAGTATTTT. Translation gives CASRTPATDTQYF.

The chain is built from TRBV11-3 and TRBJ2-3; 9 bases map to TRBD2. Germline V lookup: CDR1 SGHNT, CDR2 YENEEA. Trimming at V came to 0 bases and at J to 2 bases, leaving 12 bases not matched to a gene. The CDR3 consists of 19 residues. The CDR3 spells CASSLDGASGAFSTDTQYF. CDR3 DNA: TGTGCCAGCAGCTTAGATGGGGCTAGCGGGGCATTTTCCACAGATACGCAGTATTTT.

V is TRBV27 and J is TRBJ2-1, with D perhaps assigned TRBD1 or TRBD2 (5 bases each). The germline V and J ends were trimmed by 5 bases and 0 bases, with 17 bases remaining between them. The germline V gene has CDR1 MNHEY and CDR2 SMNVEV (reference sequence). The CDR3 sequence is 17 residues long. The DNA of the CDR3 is TGTGCCAGCAGTCACCTGACGGGACGGCGCTCCTACAATGAGCAGTTCTTC. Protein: CASSHLTGRRSYNEQFF.

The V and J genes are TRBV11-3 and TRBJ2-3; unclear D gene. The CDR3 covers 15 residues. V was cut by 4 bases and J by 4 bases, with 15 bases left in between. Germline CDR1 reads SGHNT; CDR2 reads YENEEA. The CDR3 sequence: CASSSLGLGADTQYF. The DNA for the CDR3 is TGTGCCAGCAGCTCGCTTGGGCTTGGGGCAGATACGCAGTATTTT.

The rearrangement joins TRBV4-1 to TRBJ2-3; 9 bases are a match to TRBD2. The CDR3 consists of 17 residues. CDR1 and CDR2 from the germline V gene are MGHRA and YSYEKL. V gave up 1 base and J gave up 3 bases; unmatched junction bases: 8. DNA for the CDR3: TGCGCCAGCAGCCAAGCTCGAGCGGGGGGCAGGACAGATACGCAGTATTTT. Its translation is CASSQARAGGRTDTQYF.

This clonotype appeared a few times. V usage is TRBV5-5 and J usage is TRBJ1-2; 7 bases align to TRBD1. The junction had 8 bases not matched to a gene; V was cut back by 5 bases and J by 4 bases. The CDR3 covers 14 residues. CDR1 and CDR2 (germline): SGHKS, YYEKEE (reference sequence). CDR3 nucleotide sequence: TGTGCCAGCAGATCCAACAGGGGAGGCTATGGCTACACCTTC. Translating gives CASRSNRGGYGYTF.